The sequence of this T cell receptor beta chain was determined in a study of regulatory dendritic cells for organ transplantation. The study's findings and limits: Regulatory dendritic cells appeared to expand memory CD8+ clones less than mature ones. Naive T cells showed high diversity, memory cells less, memory CD8+ least. Among resting subsets, memory CD8+ cells contained the most alloreactive clonotypes.

V was clipped by 5 bases and J by 0 bases, with 16 bases between them. Germline CDR1 and CDR2: SQVTM and ANQGSEA. The CDR3 has 16 amino acids. Repertoires were generated with immunoSEQ multiplex PCR, while TCRdb's copy carries only in-frame clones and drops some. The repertoire has 35,000 to 40,000 clones, about 93% of them found once; the top ten carry 0.095% to 0.14%. On this clone itself: Antigen specificity is unknown.

CD4+ or CD8+ T cells were sorted as naive CD45RA+ or memory CD45RO+. The chain combines TRBV29-1 with TRBJ2-2, with a tentative D call TRBD2 (5 bases). The clonotype was recovered from a human donor in good health. What was sequenced was naive CD8+ T cells from blood. Subset specified: CD45RA+ naive T cells. The CDR3 DNA reads TGCAGCGTTAGAGTTCCCGGGAAGCCGAACACCGGGGAGCTGTTTTTT. Translation gives CSVRVPGKPNTGELFF.